This TCR beta chain is drawn from a study of shared clonotypes between healthy human individuals. Method: immunoSEQ multiplex PCR; TCRdb's copy keeps in-frame clones and lacks some. Of some 1 million clones listed, around 74% are singletons. The CDR3 has 14 residues. Trimming removed 1 base from V and 0 bases from J, with 7 bases in between. The germline CDR1 and CDR2 sequences are SGHRS and YFSETQ. A note on this clone: Other DNA sequences in this sample translate to the same CDR3.

The chain links TRBV5-1 to TRBJ1-1; D unresolved. This clonotype was sampled from a man aged 18 to 30 in good health. Sequenced material: memory CD4+ T cells sorted from blood. The sample's subset: CD45RA-negative fraction. The CDR3 region has the DNA TGCGCCAGCAGCTTGAGTGGGGTGAACACTGAAGCTTTCTTT. It yields the protein CASSLSGVNTEAFF.